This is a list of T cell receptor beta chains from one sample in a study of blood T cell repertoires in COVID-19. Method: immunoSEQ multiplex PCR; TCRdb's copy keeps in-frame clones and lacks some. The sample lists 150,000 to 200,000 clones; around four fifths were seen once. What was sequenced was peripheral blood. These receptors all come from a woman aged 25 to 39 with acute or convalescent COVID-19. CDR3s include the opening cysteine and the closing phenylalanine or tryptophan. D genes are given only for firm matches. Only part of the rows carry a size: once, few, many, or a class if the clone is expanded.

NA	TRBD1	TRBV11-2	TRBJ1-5	CASSFRTGRHQPQHF	TGTGCCAGCAGCTTTAGGACAGGGCGCCACCAGCCCCAGCATTTT
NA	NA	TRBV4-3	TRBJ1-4	CASSQDPGTRVEKLFF	TGCGCCAGCAGCCAAGATCCTGGCACTCGGGTTGAAAAACTGTTTTTT
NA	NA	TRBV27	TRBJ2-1	CASRRSIDEQFF	TGTGCCAGCAGACGGAGCATCGATGAGCAGTTCTTC
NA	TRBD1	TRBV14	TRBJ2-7	CASSQDRGPHYEQYF	TGTGCCAGCAGCCAAGATAGGGGGCCCCACTACGAGCAGTACTTC
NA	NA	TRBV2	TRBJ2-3	CASSEAPPMWERTEFSDTQYF	TGTGCCAGCAGTGAAGCGCCCCCCATGTGGGAGCGGACAGAGTTCTCGGATACGCAGTATTTT
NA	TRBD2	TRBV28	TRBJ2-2	CASSPLAGDPRTGELFF	TGTGCCAGCAGTCCTCTAGCGGGAGACCCAAGGACCGGGGAGCTGTTTTTT
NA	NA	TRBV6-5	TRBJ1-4	CASSSREGIEKLFF	TGTGCCAGCAGTTCTCGGGAGGGGATTGAAAAACTGTTTTTT
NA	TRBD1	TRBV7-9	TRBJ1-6	CASSMTGYSPLHF	TGTGCCAGCAGTATGACAGGGTATTCACCCCTCCACTTT
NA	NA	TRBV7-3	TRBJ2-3	CASSLREADTQYF	TGTGCCAGCAGCCTCCGAGAGGCAGATACGCAGTATTTT
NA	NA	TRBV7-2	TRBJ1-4	CASSLAPREKLFF	TGTGCCAGCAGCTTAGCCCCGAGGGAAAAACTGTTTTTT
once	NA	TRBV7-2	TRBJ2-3	CASSPSWRTDTQYF	TGTGCCAGCAGCCCTAGCTGGCGGACAGATACGCAGTATTTT
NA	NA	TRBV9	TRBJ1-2	CASSASGRGAYGYTF	TGTGCCAGCAGCGCGTCAGGGCGCGGGGCCTATGGCTACACCTTC
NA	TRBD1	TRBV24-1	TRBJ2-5	CATSDRTGQETQYF	TGTGCCACCAGTGACCGGACAGGTCAAGAGACCCAGTACTTC
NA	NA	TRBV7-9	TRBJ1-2	CASSLASGFGYTF	TGTGCCAGCAGCTTAGCGTCGGGGTTTGGCTACACCTTC
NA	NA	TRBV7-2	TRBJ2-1	CASSFVSRPGNEQFF	TGTGCCAGCAGCTTCGTTTCGCGGCCGGGCAATGAGCAGTTCTTC
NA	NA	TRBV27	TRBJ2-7	CASSFGDPTGEQYF	TGTGCCAGCAGTTTCGGAGACCCGACGGGCGAGCAGTACTTC
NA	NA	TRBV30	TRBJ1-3	CAWSVWGQAFSGNTIYF	TGTGCCTGGAGTGTATGGGGGCAGGCCTTCTCTGGAAACACCATATATTTT
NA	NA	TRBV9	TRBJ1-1	CASSVSQRNTEAFF	TGTGCCAGCAGCGTTAGTCAGCGTAACACTGAAGCTTTCTTT
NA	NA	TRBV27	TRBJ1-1	CASSLPGNTEAFF	TGTGCCAGCAGTTTACCGGGGAACACTGAAGCTTTCTTT
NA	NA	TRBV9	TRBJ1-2	CASSLGPPNYGYTF	TGTGCCAGTTCCTTGGGCCCCCCTAACTATGGCTACACCTTC
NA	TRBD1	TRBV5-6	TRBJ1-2	CASSPNFPDRGYGYTF	TGTGCCAGCAGCCCAAACTTCCCGGACAGGGGTTATGGCTACACCTTC
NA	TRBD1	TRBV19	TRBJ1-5	CATTIADRLSSNQPQHF	TGTGCCACCACCATCGCGGACAGGCTGAGTAGCAATCAGCCCCAGCATTTT
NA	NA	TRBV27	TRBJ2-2	CASSFTGVAGELFF	TGTGCCAGCAGTTTCACAGGAGTGGCCGGGGAGCTGTTTTTT
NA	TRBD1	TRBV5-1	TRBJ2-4	CASSYPGTGENIQYF	TGCGCCAGCAGCTATCCCGGGACAGGGGAAAACATTCAGTACTTC
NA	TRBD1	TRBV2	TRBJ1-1	CASRADRGWTEAFF	TGTGCCAGCAGGGCTGACAGGGGTTGGACTGAAGCTTTCTTT
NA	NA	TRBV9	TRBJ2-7	CASSVNPLGHIGDEQYF	TGTGCCAGCAGCGTAAACCCCCTGGGACATATAGGGGACGAGCAGTACTTC
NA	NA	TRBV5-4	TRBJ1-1	CASSLGLGPEAFF	TGTGCCAGCAGCTTGGGTCTCGGTCCTGAAGCTTTCTTT
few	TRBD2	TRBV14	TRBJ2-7	CASSQTLAGSYEQYF	TGTGCCAGCAGCCAGACTTTAGCGGGGAGCTACGAGCAGTACTTC
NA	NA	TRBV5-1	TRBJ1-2	CASRPLGEVGYTF	TGCGCCAGCAGACCTTTAGGGGAGGTTGGCTACACCTTC
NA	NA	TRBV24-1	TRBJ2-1	CATSQLDSSYNEQFF	TGTGCCACCAGTCAATTGGACAGCTCCTACAATGAGCAGTTCTTC
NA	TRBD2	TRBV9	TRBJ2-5	CASSPTGLAGWETQYF	TGTGCCAGCAGCCCTACGGGGCTAGCGGGGTGGGAGACCCAGTACTTC
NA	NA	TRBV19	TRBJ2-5	CASSITGVRTQYF	TGTGCCAGTAGTATTACGGGGGTTAGGACCCAGTACTTC
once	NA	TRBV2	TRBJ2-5	CASSEGSPQETQYF	TGTGCCAGCAGTGAGGGGAGCCCCCAAGAGACCCAGTACTTC
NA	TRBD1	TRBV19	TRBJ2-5	CASSIGTGPIQETQYF	TGTGCCAGTAGTATCGGGACAGGCCCCATCCAAGAGACCCAGTACTTC
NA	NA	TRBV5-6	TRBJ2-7	CASSSRLRLATYEQYF	TGTGCCAGCAGCTCTCGCCTGCGGTTGGCTACCTACGAGCAGTACTTC
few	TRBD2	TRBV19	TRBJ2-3	CASSITASGADTQYF	TGTGCCAGTAGTATAACGGCTAGCGGTGCAGATACGCAGTATTTT
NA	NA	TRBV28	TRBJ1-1	CASSGTPNTEAFF	TGTGCCAGCAGTGGGACACCCAACACTGAAGCTTTCTTT
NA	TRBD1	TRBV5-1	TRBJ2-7	CASSLGPRGRVGYEQYF	TGCGCCAGCAGCTTGGGGCCCAGGGGGCGCGTAGGATACGAGCAGTACTTC
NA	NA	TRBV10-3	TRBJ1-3	CAISESARGGNTIYF	TGTGCCATCAGTGAGTCAGCCAGGGGTGGAAACACCATATATTTT
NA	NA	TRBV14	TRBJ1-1	CASSQFPGFPSKDTEAFF	TGTGCCAGCAGCCAATTTCCAGGGTTTCCGAGTAAGGACACTGAAGCTTTCTTT
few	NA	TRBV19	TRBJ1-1	CASSMNRRMNTEAFF	TGTGCCAGTAGTATGAATAGGCGGATGAACACTGAAGCTTTCTTT
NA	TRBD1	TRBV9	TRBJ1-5	CASGQGPGNQPQHF	TGTGCCAGCGGACAGGGGCCGGGCAATCAGCCCCAGCATTTT
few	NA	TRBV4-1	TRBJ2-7	CASSQRQTYEQYF	TGCGCCAGCAGCCAGCGACAGACCTACGAGCAGTACTTC
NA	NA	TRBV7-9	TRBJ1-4	CASSPRRGPNEKLFF	TGTGCCAGCAGCCCTCGCAGGGGACCTAATGAAAAACTGTTTTTT
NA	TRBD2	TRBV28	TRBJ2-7	CASSSLGTSGSASYEQYF	TGTGCCAGCAGTTCCCTTGGGACTAGCGGGAGTGCTAGCTACGAGCAGTACTTC
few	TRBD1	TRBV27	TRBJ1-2	CASSLFYRDRARGYTF	TGTGCCAGCAGTTTATTCTATCGGGACAGGGCACGGGGCTACACCTTC
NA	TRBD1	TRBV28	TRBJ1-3	CASSSPGQGTGNTIYF	TGTGCCAGCAGTTCCCCGGGACAGGGTACCGGAAACACCATATATTTT
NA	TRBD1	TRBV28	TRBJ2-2	CASRPIRDRATGELFF	TGTGCCAGCAGACCGATCCGGGACAGGGCCACCGGGGAGCTGTTTTTT
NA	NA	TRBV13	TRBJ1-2	CASSISDGYTF	TGTGCCAGCAGCATCTCGGATGGCTACACCTTC
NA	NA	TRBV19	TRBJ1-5	CASSFGSTTGGQPQHF	TGTGCCAGTAGTTTTGGTTCAACCACCGGCGGTCAGCCCCAGCATTTT
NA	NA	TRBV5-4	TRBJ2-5	CASSRTSQETQYF	TGTGCCAGCAGCCGCACAAGTCAAGAGACCCAGTACTTC
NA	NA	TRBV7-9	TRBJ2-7	CASSLTSLRSYEQYF	TGTGCCAGCAGCCTGACTAGTCTCCGTTCGTACGAGCAGTACTTC
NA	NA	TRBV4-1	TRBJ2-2	CASTSPGRQQWRELFF	TGCGCCAGCACCTCTCCAGGGAGGCAGCAATGGAGGGAGCTGTTTTTT
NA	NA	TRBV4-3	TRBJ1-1	CASSQAAGTEAFF	TGCGCCAGCAGCCAAGCGGCGGGAACTGAAGCTTTCTTT
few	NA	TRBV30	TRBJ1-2	CAWSKGSYGYTF	TGTGCCTGGAGTAAGGGGTCCTATGGCTACACCTTC
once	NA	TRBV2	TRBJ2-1	CASSEVRRDNEQFF	TGTGCCAGCAGTGAGGTTCGGAGAGACAATGAGCAGTTCTTC
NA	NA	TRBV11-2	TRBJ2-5	CASSASRVETQYF	TGTGCCAGCAGCGCGTCCCGTGTTGAGACCCAGTACTTC